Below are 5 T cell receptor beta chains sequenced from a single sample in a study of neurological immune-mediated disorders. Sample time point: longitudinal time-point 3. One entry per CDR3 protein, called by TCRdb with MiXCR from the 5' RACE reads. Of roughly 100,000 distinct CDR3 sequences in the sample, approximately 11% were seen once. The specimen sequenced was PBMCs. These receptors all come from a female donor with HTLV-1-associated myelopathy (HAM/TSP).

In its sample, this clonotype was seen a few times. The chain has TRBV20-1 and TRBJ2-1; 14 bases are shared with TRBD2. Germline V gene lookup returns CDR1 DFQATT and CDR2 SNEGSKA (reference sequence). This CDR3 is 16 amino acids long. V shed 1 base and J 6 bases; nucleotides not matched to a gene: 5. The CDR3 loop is CSARAMTSGGANEQFF. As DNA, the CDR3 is TGCAGTGCTAGAGCGATGACTAGCGGGGGGGCCAATGAGCAGTTCTTC.

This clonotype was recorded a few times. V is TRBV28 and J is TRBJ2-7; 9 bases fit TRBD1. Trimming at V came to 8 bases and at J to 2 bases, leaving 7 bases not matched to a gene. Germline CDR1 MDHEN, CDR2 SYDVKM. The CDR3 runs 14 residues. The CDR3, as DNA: TGTGCCAGCCCATGGGGACAGGGACCCTACGAGCAGTACTTC. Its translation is CASPWGQGPYEQYF. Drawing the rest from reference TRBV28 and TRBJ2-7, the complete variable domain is DVKVTQSSRYLVKRTGEKVFLECVQDMDHENMFWYRQDPGLGLRLIYFSYDVKMKEKGDIPEGYSVSREKKERFSLILESASTNQTSMYLCASPWGQGPYEQYFGPGTRLTVT.

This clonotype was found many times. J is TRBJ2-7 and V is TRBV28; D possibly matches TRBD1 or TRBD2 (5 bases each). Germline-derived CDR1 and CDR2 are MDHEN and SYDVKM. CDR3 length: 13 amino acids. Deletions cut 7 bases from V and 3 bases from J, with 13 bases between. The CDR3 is CASTPGARYEQYF. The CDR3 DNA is TGTGCCAGCACCCCCGGGGCGCGCTACGAGCAGTACTTC.

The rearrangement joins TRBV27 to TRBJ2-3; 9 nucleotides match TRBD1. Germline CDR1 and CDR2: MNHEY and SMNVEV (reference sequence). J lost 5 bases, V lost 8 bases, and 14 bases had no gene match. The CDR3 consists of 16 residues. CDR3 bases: TGTGCCAGCGGACATCTTACAGGGGGCGAGATAGATACGCAGTATTTT. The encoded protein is CASGHLTGGEIDTQYF.

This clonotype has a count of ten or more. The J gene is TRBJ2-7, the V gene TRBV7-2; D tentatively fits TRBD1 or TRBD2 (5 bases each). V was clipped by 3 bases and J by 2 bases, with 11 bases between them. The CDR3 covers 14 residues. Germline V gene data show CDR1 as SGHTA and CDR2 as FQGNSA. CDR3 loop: CASSFSQGPYEQYF. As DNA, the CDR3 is TGTGCCAGCAGCTTTTCCCAGGGACCCTACGAGCAGTACTTC. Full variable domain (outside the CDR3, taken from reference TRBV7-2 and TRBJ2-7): GAGVSQSPSNKVTEKGKDVELRCDPISGHTALYWYRQSLGQGLEFLIYFQGNSAPDKSGLPSDRFSAERTGGSVSTLTIQRTQQEDSAVYLCASSFSQGPYEQYFGPGTRLTVT.